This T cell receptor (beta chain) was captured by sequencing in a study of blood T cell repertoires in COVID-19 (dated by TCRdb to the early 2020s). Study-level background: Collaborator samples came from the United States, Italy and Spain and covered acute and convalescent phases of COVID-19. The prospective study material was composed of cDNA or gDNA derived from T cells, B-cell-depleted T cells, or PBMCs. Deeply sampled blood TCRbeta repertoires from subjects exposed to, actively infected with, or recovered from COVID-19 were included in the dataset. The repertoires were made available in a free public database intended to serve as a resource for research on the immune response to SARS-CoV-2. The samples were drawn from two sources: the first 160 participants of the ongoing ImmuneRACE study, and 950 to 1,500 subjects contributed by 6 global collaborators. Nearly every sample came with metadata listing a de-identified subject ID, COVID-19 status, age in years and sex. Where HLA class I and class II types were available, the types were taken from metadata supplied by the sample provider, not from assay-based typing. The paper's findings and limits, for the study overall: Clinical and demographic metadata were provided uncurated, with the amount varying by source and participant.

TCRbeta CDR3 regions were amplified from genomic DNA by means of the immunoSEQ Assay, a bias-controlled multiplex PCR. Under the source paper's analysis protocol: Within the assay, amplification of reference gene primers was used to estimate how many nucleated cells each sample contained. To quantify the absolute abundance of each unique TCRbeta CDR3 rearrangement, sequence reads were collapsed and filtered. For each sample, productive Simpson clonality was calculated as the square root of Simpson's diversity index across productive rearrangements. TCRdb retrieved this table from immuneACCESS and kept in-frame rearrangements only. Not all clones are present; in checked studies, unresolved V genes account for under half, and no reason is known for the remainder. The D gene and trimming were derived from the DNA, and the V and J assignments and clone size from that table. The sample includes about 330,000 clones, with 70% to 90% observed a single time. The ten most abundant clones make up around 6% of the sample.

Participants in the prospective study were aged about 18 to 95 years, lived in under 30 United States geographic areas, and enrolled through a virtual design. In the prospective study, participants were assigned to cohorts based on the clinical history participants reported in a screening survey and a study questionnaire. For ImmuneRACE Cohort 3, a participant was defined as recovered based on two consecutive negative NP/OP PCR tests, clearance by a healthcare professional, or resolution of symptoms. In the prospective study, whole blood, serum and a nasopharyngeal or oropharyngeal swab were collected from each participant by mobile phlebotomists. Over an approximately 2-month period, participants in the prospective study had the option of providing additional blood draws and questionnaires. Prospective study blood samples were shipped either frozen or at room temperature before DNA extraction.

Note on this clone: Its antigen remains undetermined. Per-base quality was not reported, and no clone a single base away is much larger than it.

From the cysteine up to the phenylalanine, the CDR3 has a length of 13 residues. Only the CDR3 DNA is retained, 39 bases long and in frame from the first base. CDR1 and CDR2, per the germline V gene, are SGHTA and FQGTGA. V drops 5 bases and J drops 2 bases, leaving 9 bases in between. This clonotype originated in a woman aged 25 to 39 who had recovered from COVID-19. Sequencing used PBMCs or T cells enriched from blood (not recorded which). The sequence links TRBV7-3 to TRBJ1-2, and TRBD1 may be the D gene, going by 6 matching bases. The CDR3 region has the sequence CASSAQGNYGYTF. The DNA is TGTGCCAGCAGCGCACAGGGCAACTATGGCTACACCTTC.